Included here is one T cell receptor (beta chain) sequence, with context. The entry originates in a study of blood T cell repertoires in COVID-19. Study-level background: T cells, B-cell-depleted T cells, or PBMCs provided the cDNA or gDNA that served as material.

Germline V gene data show CDR1 as MNHEY and CDR2 as SVGAGI. The CDR3 loop spans 14 amino acids. Losses at the gene ends were 8 bases for V and 4 bases for J; bases not matched to a gene: 7. Per the original data handling: How many nucleated cells were present was estimated from reference gene primer amplification. The protocol was immunoSEQ multiplex PCR, while the TCRdb copy is restricted to in-frame clones and leaves out a portion. V and J calls and clone size are those listed in that table; D and trimming were worked out from the DNA. The sample contains approximately 260,000 clones, roughly 87% of which appear only once.

The receptor was derived from a woman aged 40 to 50 who had recovered from COVID-19. Sequencing was performed on peripheral blood. The chain employs TRBV6-5 and TRBJ2-3; TRBD1 aligns across 9 bases. This CDR3 reads CASGRTGVADTQYF. DNA of the CDR3: TGTGCCAGCGGTAGGACAGGGGTGGCAGATACGCAGTATTTT.